These 10 T cell receptor beta chains were all obtained from the same sample, sequenced in a study of blood T cell repertoires in COVID-19. Repertoires were generated with immunoSEQ multiplex PCR, while TCRdb's copy carries only in-frame clones and drops some. The sample carries about 81,000 clones, 85% to 90% recorded once. Material for sequencing was peripheral blood. The receptors come from an elderly woman with acute or convalescent COVID-19.

This sequence joins TRBV10-3 and TRBJ1-1; D not resolved. V shed 3 bases and J shed 8 bases, with 10 bases lying between them. The CDR3 covers 12 residues. Germline CDR1 and CDR2: ENHRY and SYGVKD. CDR3 nucleotides: TGTGCCATCAGTGAAGTATCGAGCGAAGCTTTCTTT. Protein product: CAISEVSSEAFF.

The V and J genes are TRBV5-1 and TRBJ2-3; 7 nucleotides align to TRBD2. The CDR3 sequence is 16 residues long. The V and J ends lost 1 base and 4 bases, in that order; junction bases with no gene match: 9. Germline V CDR1 and CDR2: SGHRS, YFSETQ. The CDR3 DNA reads TGCGCCAGCAGCTTGATCGCCGGGGGGTCAGCAGATACGCAGTATTTT. Residues: CASSLIAGGSADTQYF.

The chain employs TRBV30 and TRBJ2-5, with D perhaps TRBD1 (5 bases). Looked up from germline, CDR1 is GTSNPN and CDR2 is SVGIG (reference sequence). The CDR3 is 12 residues long. V shed 3 bases and J shed 0 bases, with 5 bases lying between them. The CDR3 DNA follows: TGTGCCTGGAGCAGGGACCAAGAGACCCAGTACTTC. Translated, it gives CAWSRDQETQYF.

The CDR3 coding sequence is TGTGCCAGCAGTGCAGGGTTTGATGGCTACACCTTC. Amino acids: CASSAGFDGYTF. J is TRBJ1-2 and V is TRBV12-3 or TRBV12-4, with D perhaps TRBD1 (5 bases). This CDR3 is built from 12 residues. Between the trimmed V and J ends, which lost 5 bases and 6 bases, there was a span of 10 bases.

J is TRBJ2-1 and V is TRBV7-6; 7 bases agree with TRBD2. Germline V gene data show CDR1 as SGHVS and CDR2 as FNYEAQ. CDR3 size: 15 residues. Trimming cost V 6 bases and J 7 bases; bases outside gene matches: 12. CDR3 in amino acids: CASSTGGKSQNEQFF. CDR3 DNA sequence: TGTGCCAGCAGTACCGGGGGGAAATCCCAGAATGAGCAGTTCTTC.

The V and J genes are TRBV5-1 and TRBJ1-1; a weak D match, TRBD1 (6 bases). The CDR3 loop spans 17 amino acids. V dropped 0 bases and J dropped 6 bases, with 21 bases sitting between them. CDR1 SGHRS and CDR2 YFSETQ come from the germline V gene. CDR3 residues: CASSLDAPNRGQSEAFF. The DNA of the CDR3 is TGCGCCAGCAGCTTGGACGCCCCCAATCGGGGACAATCTGAAGCTTTCTTT. The variable domain in full, with the rest retrieved from reference TRBV5-1 and TRBJ1-1, is KAGVTQTPRYLIKTRGQQVTLSCSPISGHRSVSWYQQTPGQGLQFLFEYFSETQRNKGNFPGRFSGRQFSNSRSEMNVSTLELGDSALYLCASSLDAPNRGQSEAFFGQGTRLTVV.

The gene calls are TRBV12-3 or TRBV12-4 and TRBJ2-7; D is uncertain. The CDR3 runs 13 residues. The V end was cut by 3 bases, the J end by 2 bases, with 8 bases between. The CDR3 DNA is TGTGCCAGCAGTTTGTGGCAGACCTACGAGCAGTACTTC. This sequence encodes CASSLWQTYEQYF.

The chain has TRBV7-9 and TRBJ2-3, with 7 bases fitting TRBD1. The CDR3 has 15 residues. V dropped 5 bases and J dropped 5; count of bases not matched to a gene: 10. CDR1 and CDR2 from the germline V gene are SEHNR and FQNEAQ (reference sequence). CDR3 DNA sequence: TGTGCCAGCAGCCAGACAGGGAATTTAGGAGATACGCAGTATTTT. The encoded protein is CASSQTGNLGDTQYF. Based on the CDR3 plus reference TRBV7-9 and TRBJ2-3, the full variable domain is DTGVSQNPRHKITKRGQNVTFRCDPISEHNRLYWYRQTLGQGPEFLTYFQNEAQLEKSRLLSDRFSAERPKGSFSTLEIQRTEQGDSAMYLCASSQTGNLGDTQYFGPGTRLTVL.

V gene TRBV7-3 combines with J gene TRBJ2-3; TRBD2 aligns across 13 bases. Germline trimming cut 5 bases from V and 3 bases from J; bases unmatched to any gene: 5. This CDR3 spans 16 amino acids. Germline CDR1 is SGHTA and CDR2 is FQGTGA. The CDR3 spells CASSTGLAGLTDTQYF. The DNA for the CDR3 is TGTGCCAGCAGCACGGGACTAGCGGGGCTTACAGATACGCAGTATTTT. Variable domain in full (rest from reference TRBV7-3 and TRBJ2-3): GAGVSQTPSNKVTEKGKYVELRCDPISGHTALYWYRQSLGQGPEFLIYFQGTGAADDSGLPNDRFFAVRPEGSVSTLKIQRTERGDSAVYLCASSTGLAGLTDTQYFGPGTRLTVL.

V usage is TRBV5-1 and J usage is TRBJ1-6, with D maybe TRBD1 (5 bases). CDR1 SGHRS and CDR2 YFSETQ come from the germline V gene. The CDR3 is 15 amino acids. Trimming pared 4 bases from V and 5 bases from J, leaving 13 bases between. CDR3 residues: CASSPEAGDNSPLHF. The DNA of the CDR3 is TGCGCCAGCAGCCCGGAAGCGGGGGATAATTCACCCCTCCACTTT.